The 22 T cell receptor beta chains below come from one sample, sequenced in a study of cytomegalovirus exposure and HLA in healthy donors. PCR employed 60 Vbeta and 13 Jbeta primers. The method was immunoSEQ multiplex PCR; TCRdb's version includes in-frame clones alone and lacks a portion of them. Here the sample spans 180,000 or so clones, roughly 80% being singletons. Specimen: PBMCs. All receptors come from a female donor in good health and CMV-seronegative.

The DNA of the CDR3 is TGTGCCAGCAGGACAGGGGCGGGAACTGAAGCTTTCTTT. Translated, it gives CASRTGAGTEAFF. The chain carries TRBV27 and TRBJ1-1, with 8 bases matching TRBD1. The CDR3 runs to 13 residues. The germline gives CDR1 MNHEY, CDR2 SMNVEV (reference sequence). V gave up 6 bases and J gave up 5 bases; unmatched junction bases: 5.

This clone has just one count. V and J are TRBV5-1 and TRBJ1-1, with D possibly being TRBD1 (5 bases). The length of the CDR3 is 15 residues. The germline V gene has CDR1 SGHRS and CDR2 YFSETQ. Trimming took off 1 base at V and 3 bases at J, with 13 bases between the two ends. The DNA for the CDR3 is TGCGCCAGCAGCTTGATCAGGGTCGAGGACACTGAAGCTTTCTTT. Its protein product is CASSLIRVEDTEAFF.

This clone was detected only a few times. This chain connects TRBV28 to TRBJ1-5, with TRBD1 matching over 7 bases. CDR3 length: 14 residues. In germline, CDR1 is MDHEN, CDR2 SYDVKM. V was clipped by 6 bases and J by 6 bases; unmatched bases: 8. The CDR3 sequence: CASSLDRVRQPQHF. CDR3 DNA sequence: TGTGCCAGCAGCCTTGACAGGGTCCGTCAGCCCCAGCATTTT.

The CDR3 loop reads CASSLGQASTEAFF. The CDR3 region has the DNA TGTGCCAGCAGCCTGGGACAGGCAAGCACTGAAGCTTTCTTT. V gene TRBV2 combines with J gene TRBJ1-1; TRBD1 matches 8 bases. The junction had 7 bases not matched to a gene; V was cut back by 6 bases and J by 4 bases. CDR1 SNHLY and CDR2 FYNNEI come from the germline V gene. The CDR3 runs to 14 residues.

This clone appeared a single time. The CDR3 sequence: CASSDPPGTGGYNEQFF. The CDR3 nucleotides are TGTGCCAGCAGCGACCCTCCCGGGACAGGGGGCTACAATGAGCAGTTCTTC. The V call is TRBV7-9, the J call TRBJ2-1; 11 positions match TRBD1. Germline CDR1 is SEHNR and CDR2 is FQNEAQ (reference sequence). The CDR3 has 17 amino acids. V lost 5 bases to trimming and J lost 3 bases; unmatched junction nucleotides: 9.

The chain has TRBV6-6 and TRBJ1-1; no firm D call. The germline V and J ends were trimmed by 2 bases and 1 base, with 8 bases remaining between them. The CDR3 sequence is 14 residues long. CDR1 and CDR2 (germline): MNHNY, SVGAGI (reference sequence). The CDR3 DNA follows: TGTGCCAGCAGTTACGACAACACGAACACTGAAGCTTTCTTT. It yields the protein CASSYDNTNTEAFF.

The rearrangement links TRBV10-3 to TRBJ2-1, with 9 bases matching TRBD2. In germline, CDR1 is ENHRY, CDR2 SYGVKD. The CDR3 spans 15 residues. The junction had 8 bases not matched to a gene; V was cut back by 2 bases and J by 9 bases. CDR3 coding DNA: TGTGCCATCAGTGAGGCTAGCGGGGTTTTAACTGAGCAGTTCTTC. Translation gives CAISEASGVLTEQFF.

This clone was observed a handful of times. This chain connects TRBV6-1 to TRBJ2-1, with 9 positions matching TRBD2. The CDR3 extends over 15 amino acids. Germline V gene sequence: CDR1 MNHNS, CDR2 SASEGT. With V trimmed by 8 bases and J by 1 base, 6 bases remained unmatched. The DNA for the CDR3 is TGTGCCAGCTCCTCAGCGGGAGGTTCCTACAATGAGCAGTTCTTC. This encodes CASSSAGGSYNEQFF.

The rearrangement uses TRBV28 and TRBJ1-2, with 7 bases identical to TRBD1. V shed 3 bases and J 2 bases; nucleotides not matched to a gene: 3. From germline, CDR1 is MDHEN and CDR2 SYDVKM. This CDR3 comprises 14 residues. In DNA form, the CDR3 reads TGTGCCAGCAGTTTGGGCAGGGGGAACTATGGCTACACCTTC. This translates into CASSLGRGNYGYTF.

The V and J genes are TRBV7-2 and TRBJ2-7; tentative D call: TRBD2 (6 bases). CDR3 length equals 12 residues. CDR1 and CDR2 (germline): SGHTA, FQGNSA. V dropped 8 bases and J dropped 7 bases, with 15 bases sitting between them. The CDR3, as DNA: TGTGCCAGCTCCTGGAGGGTTGGTGAGCAGTACTTC. Its protein is CASSWRVGEQYF.

This chain connects TRBV5-6 to TRBJ2-2; D gene uncertain. The CDR3 loop spans 16 amino acids. The V end was cut by 4 bases, the J end by 9 bases, with 22 bases between. In germline, CDR1 is SGHDT, CDR2 YYEEEE. CDR3 region: CASSRYVAVLPRELFF. The CDR3 DNA reads as TGTGCCAGCAGCCGATACGTAGCCGTATTACCCCGGGAGCTGTTTTTT.

The chain joins TRBV28 to TRBJ1-2; 11 positions match TRBD1. Germline CDR1 is MDHEN and CDR2 is SYDVKM. This CDR3 has 15 amino acids. V gave up 6 bases and J gave up 7 bases; unmatched junction bases: 10. The CDR3 loop reads CASRDGGQGVGGYTF. In nucleotides, the CDR3 is TGTGCCAGCAGAGACGGGGGACAGGGGGTAGGTGGCTACACCTTC.

The chain links TRBV6-5 to TRBJ1-5; perhaps TRBD1 as D (6 bases). This CDR3 has 14 amino acids. Trimming cost V 0 bases and J 7 bases, with 10 bases left between them. In germline, CDR1 is MNHEY, CDR2 SVGAGI. The chain's CDR3 is CASSYSGRGQPQHF. The CDR3 DNA sequence: TGTGCCAGCAGTTACTCGGGCAGGGGCCAGCCCCAGCATTTT.

The chain joins TRBV7-9 to TRBJ2-3; the match to TRBD2 covers 8 bases. The CDR3 runs to 16 residues. With 4 bases clipped from V and 2 bases from J, the junction kept 8 bases outside the gene matches. Germline CDR1 SEHNR, CDR2 FQNEAQ (reference sequence). The CDR3 region is CASSSGLATHTDTQYF. As DNA, the CDR3 is TGTGCCAGCAGCTCCGGACTAGCCACCCACACAGATACGCAGTATTTT. The full variable domain, with the rest looked up from reference TRBV7-9 and TRBJ2-3, is DTGVSQNPRHKITKRGQNVTFRCDPISEHNRLYWYRQTLGQGPEFLTYFQNEAQLEKSRLLSDRFSAERPKGSFSTLEIQRTEQGDSAMYLCASSSGLATHTDTQYFGPGTRLTVL.

This rearrangement joins TRBV6-5 to TRBJ1-2, with D unresolved. Trimming shortened V by 5 bases and J by 3 bases, and 10 bases separated the two germline ends. This CDR3 comprises 13 residues. Germline CDR1 is MNHEY and CDR2 is SVGAGI. CDR3 in DNA: TGTGCCAGCAGTGCTCAGGACTACTATGGCTACACCTTC. It translates to CASSAQDYYGYTF.

This clone was observed once. The chain carries TRBV7-8 and TRBJ2-7; 8 nucleotides match TRBD1. CDR3 size: 14 residues. Trimming removed 3 bases from V and 2 bases from J; junction bases left unmatched: 3. Germline values: CDR1 SGHVS, CDR2 FQNEAQ. CDR3 nucleotide sequence: TGTGCCAGCAGCTTTGGCAGGGGGCCCTACGAGCAGTACTTC. Amino acids: CASSFGRGPYEQYF.

This clone was seen a few times. This chain connects TRBV7-9 to TRBJ2-7; 7 bases match TRBD1. V shed 4 bases and J 3 bases; nucleotides not matched to a gene: 12. CDR3 length equals 16 residues. From germline, CDR1 is SEHNR and CDR2 FQNEAQ (reference sequence). For the CDR3, the DNA is TGTGCCAGCAGCTCCCAGAAGGGGGCGAGGATCTACGAGCAGTACTTC. Its protein is CASSSQKGARIYEQYF.

This chain uses TRBV11-2 with TRBJ2-1, with TRBD2 as a possible D gene (6 bases). This CDR3 has 15 amino acids. Between the trimmed V and J ends, which lost 5 bases and 5 bases, there was a span of 16 bases. CDR1 is SGHAT and CDR2 is FQNNGV in the germline V gene. The DNA of the CDR3 is TGTGCCAGCAGCGGACTATACAGGACTAACAATGAGCAGTTCTTC. Translated, it gives CASSGLYRTNNEQFF.

This chain links TRBV12-5 with TRBJ1-5, with 8 bases aligning to TRBD1. CDR1 is LGHNT, CDR2 FRNRAP, per germline. The CDR3 is 15 amino acids. V lost 6 bases, J lost 3 bases, and 7 bases stayed unmatched. The CDR3 DNA follows: TGTGCTAGTGGGTCTGGACAGGGACCCAATCAGCCCCAGCATTTT. Translating gives CASGSGQGPNQPQHF.

The V gene is TRBV15, the J gene TRBJ1-6; 10 nucleotides align to TRBD1. The CDR3 extends over 15 amino acids. Trimming removed 6 bases from V and 9 bases from J; junction bases left unmatched: 8. CDR1 and CDR2 (germline): LNHNV, YYDKDF (reference sequence). In nucleotides, the CDR3 is TGTGCCACCAGTATGAGGGACAGGGGTTCTTCACCCCTCCACTTT. Translation gives CATSMRDRGSSPLHF.

The rearrangement joins TRBV7-2 to TRBJ2-7, with 8 bases aligning to TRBD1. Germline trimming cut 1 base from V and 2 bases from J; bases unmatched to any gene: 7. Germline V gives CDR1 SGHTA, CDR2 FQGNSA. The length of the CDR3 is 16 residues. DNA for the CDR3: TGTGCCAGCAGCTTAGATTGGTTACAGGGGGCCTACGAGCAGTACTTC. Its translation: CASSLDWLQGAYEQYF.

V gene TRBV6-5 combines with J gene TRBJ2-1; a weak D match, TRBD2 (5 bases). V was clipped by 0 bases and J by 6 bases, with 12 bases between them. The length of the CDR3 is 15 residues. Germline CDR1 reads MNHEY; CDR2 reads SVGAGI. CDR3: CASSYSSGFGNEQFF. The CDR3, as DNA: TGTGCCAGCAGTTACTCGTCGGGGTTTGGCAATGAGCAGTTCTTC.